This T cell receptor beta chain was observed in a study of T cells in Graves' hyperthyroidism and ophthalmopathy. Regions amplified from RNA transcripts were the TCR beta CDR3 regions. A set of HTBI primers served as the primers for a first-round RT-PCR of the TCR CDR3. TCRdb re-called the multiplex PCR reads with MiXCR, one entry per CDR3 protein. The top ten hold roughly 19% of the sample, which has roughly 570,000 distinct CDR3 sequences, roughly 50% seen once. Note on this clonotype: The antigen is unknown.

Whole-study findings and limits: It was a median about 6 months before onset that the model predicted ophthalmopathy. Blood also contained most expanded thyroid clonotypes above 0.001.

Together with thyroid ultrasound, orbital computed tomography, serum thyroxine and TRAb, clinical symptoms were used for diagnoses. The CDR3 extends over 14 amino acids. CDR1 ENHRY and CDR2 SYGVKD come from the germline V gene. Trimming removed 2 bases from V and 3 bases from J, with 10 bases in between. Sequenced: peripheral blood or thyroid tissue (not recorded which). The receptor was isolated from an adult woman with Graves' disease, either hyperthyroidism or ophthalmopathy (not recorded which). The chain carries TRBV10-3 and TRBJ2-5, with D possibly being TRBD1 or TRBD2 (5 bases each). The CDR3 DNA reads TGTGCCATCAGTGAGGAGGGGAGTAAAGAGACCCAGTACTTC. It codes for CAISEEGSKETQYF.